These T cell receptor beta chains were read from a single sample in a study of blood T cells in healthy people across ages. TCRdb re-analysed the 5' RACE reads in MiXCR, keeping a single row per CDR3 protein. The table records about a million distinct CDR3 sequences, more than 30% of them present only once. Material: blood. All receptors come from a young man in good health. The CDR3 runs from the conserved cysteine through the conserved F or W. D genes are given only for firm matches.

TRBV9	14	-	CASSAPGAGNTIYF
TRBV19	13	-	CASSRSRRVEAFF
TRBV5-1	17	-	CASSPRSQPTTTDTQYF
TRBV12-5	15	-	CASGLAHRGANVLTF
TRBV20-1	15	TRBD1	CSARPADRVGTEAFF
TRBV7-9	14	-	CASRSERFYTEAFF
TRBV6-2/TRBV6-3	19	-	CASSYPTVRQGALNTEAFF
TRBV5-6	14	-	CACSGGVTFYGYTF
TRBV6-2/TRBV6-3	17	TRBD1	CASSYSRRDRVYNEQFF
TRBV6-2/TRBV6-3	14	-	CASSYGPELYGYTF
TRBV20-1	14	TRBD1	CSATEGTGAYEQYF
TRBV5-1	15	TRBD1	CASSPTGALKETQYF
TRBV6-2/TRBV6-3	17	TRBD1	CASSYSGPGQSPYEQYF
TRBV10-3	15	-	CAISPVYTTNYGYTF
TRBV5-1	13	-	CASAPGEMDKLFF
TRBV9	15	-	CASSVVDVANYGYTF
TRBV19	15	-	CASIPKGGENTEAFF
TRBV27	15	-	CAGTLRAGWTDTQYF
TRBV2	14	-	CASSASRVVTEAFF
TRBV4-3	17	TRBD2	CASSQTGLAGVYGTQYF
TRBV12-3/TRBV12-4	16	-	CASSLAKGGSSYEQYF
TRBV6-6	16	TRBD2	CAGSYSLAGQSNEQFF
TRBV6-2/TRBV6-3	16	-	CASSYSASPNTGELFF
TRBV2	18	-	CASSEPRDTSYSYNEQFF
TRBV7-9	14	-	CASSLRAGVYGYTF
TRBV12-3/TRBV12-4	15	TRBD2	CASSSLAGGGGEQFF
TRBV20-1	13	-	CSARTLNTGELFF
TRBV12-3/TRBV12-4	15	TRBD1	CASSWDRGGNQPQHF
TRBV20-1	11	-	CSARLGSEQFF
TRBV29-1	15	-	CSVETRDTAYNEQFF
TRBV6-5	19	-	CASSYSISSRTAGANVLTF
TRBV7-2	14	-	CASSLQDMNTEAFF
TRBV29-1	14	-	CSVRQSTPQENQYF
TRBV20-1	15	TRBD1	CSAKRKGGEVNEQFF
TRBV12-3/TRBV12-4	14	TRBD1	CASSDGTGADTQYF
TRBV2	11	-	CASMTADTQYF
TRBV20-1	13	-	CSAGDGGPYGYTF
TRBV6-5	17	-	CASSYSAGAADSYEQYF
TRBV25-1	11	-	CASSEIGEQYF
TRBV7-2	12	TRBD1	CASSLDRGGAFF
TRBV20-1	15	-	CSARPVRSSYNEQFF
TRBV27	22	TRBD1	CASSLSPSGQGPWRGGRTEAFF
TRBV7-2	16	TRBD2	CASSASSSGLRDTQYF
TRBV11-2	15	TRBD1	CASSLVGGQSYEQYF
TRBV20-1	14	-	CSARWDAPNYGYTF
TRBV9	15	TRBD1	CASSAGDRVYNEQFF
TRBV12-3/TRBV12-4	13	-	CASSHSGTGELFF
TRBV7-2	15	TRBD1	CASSLSPGQYNEQYF
TRBV4-2	15	-	CASSPQGSNNEKLFF
TRBV5-1	16	-	CASSPRGQGSSLGYTF
TRBV19	16	-	CASSTRQSSGANVLTF
TRBV13	13	-	CASSSEGKNIQYF
TRBV10-3	13	-	CAISEDPHLPLHF
TRBV27	15	TRBD1	CASSRGGDRYTEAFF
TRBV10-3	13	-	CAIRENSNQPQHF